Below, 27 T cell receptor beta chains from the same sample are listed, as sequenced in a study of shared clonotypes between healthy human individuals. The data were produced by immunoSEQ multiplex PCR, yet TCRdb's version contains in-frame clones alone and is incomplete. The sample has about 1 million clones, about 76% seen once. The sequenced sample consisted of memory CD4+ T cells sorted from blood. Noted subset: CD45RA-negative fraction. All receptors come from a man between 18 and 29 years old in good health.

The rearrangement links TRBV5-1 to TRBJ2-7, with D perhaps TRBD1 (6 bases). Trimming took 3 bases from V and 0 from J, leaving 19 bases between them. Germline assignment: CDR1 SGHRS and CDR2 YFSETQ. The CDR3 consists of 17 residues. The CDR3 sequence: CASSYYTKTGHSYEQYF. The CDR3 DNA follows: TGCGCCAGCAGCTACTACACCAAGACAGGTCACTCCTACGAGCAGTACTTC. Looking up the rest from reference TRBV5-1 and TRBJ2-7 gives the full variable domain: KAGVTQTPRYLIKTRGQQVTLSCSPISGHRSVSWYQQTPGQGLQFLFEYFSETQRNKGNFPGRFSGRQFSNSRSEMNVSTLELGDSALYLCASSYYTKTGHSYEQYFGPGTRLTVT.

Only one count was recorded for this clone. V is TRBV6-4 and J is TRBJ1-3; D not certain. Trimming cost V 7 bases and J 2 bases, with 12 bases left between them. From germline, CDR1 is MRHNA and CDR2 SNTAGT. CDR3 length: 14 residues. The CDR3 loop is CASKGGYAGNTIYF. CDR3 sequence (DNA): TGTGCCAGCAAGGGCGGCTATGCTGGAAACACCATATATTTT.

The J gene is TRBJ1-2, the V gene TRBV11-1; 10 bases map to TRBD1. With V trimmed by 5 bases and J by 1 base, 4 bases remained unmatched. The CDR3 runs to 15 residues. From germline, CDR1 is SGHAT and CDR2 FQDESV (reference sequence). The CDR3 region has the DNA TGTGCCAGCAGCGCGGGGACAGGGGTTAACTATGGCTACACCTTC. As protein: CASSAGTGVNYGYTF.

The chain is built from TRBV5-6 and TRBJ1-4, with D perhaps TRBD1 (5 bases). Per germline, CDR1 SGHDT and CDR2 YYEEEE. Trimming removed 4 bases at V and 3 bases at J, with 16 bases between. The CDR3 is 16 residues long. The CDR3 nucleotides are TGTGCCAGCAGCCACTCTTCAGGGATCGCTAATGAAAAACTGTTTTTT. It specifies CASSHSSGIANEKLFF.

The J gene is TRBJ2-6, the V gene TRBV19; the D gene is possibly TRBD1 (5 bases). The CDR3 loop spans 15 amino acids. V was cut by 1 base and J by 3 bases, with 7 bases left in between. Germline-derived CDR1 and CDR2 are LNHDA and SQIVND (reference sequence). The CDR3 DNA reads TGTGCCAGTAGTATAGGCAGGGTTGGGGCCAACGTCCTGACTTTC. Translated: CASSIGRVGANVLTF.

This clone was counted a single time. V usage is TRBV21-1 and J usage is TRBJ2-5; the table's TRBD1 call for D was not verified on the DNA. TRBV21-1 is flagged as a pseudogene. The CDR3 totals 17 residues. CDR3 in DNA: TGTGCCAGCAGCAAAGAGGCGGGACAGGGGCGATGGGAGACCCAGTACTTC. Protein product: CASSKEAGQGRWETQYF.

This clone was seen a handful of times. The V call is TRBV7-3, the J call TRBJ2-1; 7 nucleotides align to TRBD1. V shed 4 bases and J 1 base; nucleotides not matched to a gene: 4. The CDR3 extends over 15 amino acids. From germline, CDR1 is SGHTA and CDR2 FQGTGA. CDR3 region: CASSSQTGSYNEQFF. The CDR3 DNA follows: TGTGCCAGCAGCTCGCAGACAGGGTCCTACAATGAGCAGTTCTTC. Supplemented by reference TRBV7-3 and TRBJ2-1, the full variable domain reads GAGVSQTPSNKVTEKGKYVELRCDPISGHTALYWYRQSLGQGPEFLIYFQGTGAADDSGLPNDRFFAVRPEGSVSTLKIQRTERGDSAVYLCASSSQTGSYNEQFFGPGTRLTVL.

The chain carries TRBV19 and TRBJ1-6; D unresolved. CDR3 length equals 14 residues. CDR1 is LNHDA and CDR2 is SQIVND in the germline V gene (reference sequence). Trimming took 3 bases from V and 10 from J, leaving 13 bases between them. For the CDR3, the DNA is TGTGCCAGTAGTATGTCCAGGTTTGAATCACCCCTCCACTTT. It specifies CASSMSRFESPLHF.

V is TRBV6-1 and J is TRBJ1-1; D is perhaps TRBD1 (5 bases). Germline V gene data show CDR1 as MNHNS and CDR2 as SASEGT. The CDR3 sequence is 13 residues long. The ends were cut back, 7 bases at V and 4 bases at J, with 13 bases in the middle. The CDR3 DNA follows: TGTGCCAGCACTCCGGAGAGGGGCACTGAAGCTTTCTTT. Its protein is CASTPERGTEAFF.

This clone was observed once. The CDR3 nucleotides read TGTGCCAGCAGTCCAACAGGGGCAACTAATGAAAAACTGTTTTTT. Its translation is CASSPTGATNEKLFF. The chain employs TRBV5-6 and TRBJ1-4; TRBD1 aligns across 7 bases. The germline V gene has CDR1 SGHDT and CDR2 YYEEEE. The CDR3 totals 15 residues. V gave up 5 bases and J gave up 0 bases; unmatched junction bases: 4.

CDR3 in DNA: TGTGCCAGCAGCCTCGACGGAAGCTCTGGAAACACCATATATTTT. It yields the protein CASSLDGSSGNTIYF. V usage is TRBV7-3 and J usage is TRBJ1-3; D not resolved. Trimming took off 5 bases at V and 0 bases at J, with 11 bases between the two ends. Germline assignment: CDR1 SGHTA and CDR2 FQGTGA. The CDR3 has 15 amino acids.

The CDR3 here is CATSRNRELGGNEKLFF. The DNA of the CDR3 is TGTGCCACCAGCAGAAACAGGGAGCTGGGGGGTAATGAAAAACTGTTTTTT. The rearrangement links TRBV15 to TRBJ1-4, with D tentatively TRBD1 (6 bases). The CDR3 spans 17 residues. V was clipped by 2 bases and J by 4 bases, with 17 bases between them. Germline V gene sequence: CDR1 LNHNV, CDR2 YYDKDF (reference sequence).

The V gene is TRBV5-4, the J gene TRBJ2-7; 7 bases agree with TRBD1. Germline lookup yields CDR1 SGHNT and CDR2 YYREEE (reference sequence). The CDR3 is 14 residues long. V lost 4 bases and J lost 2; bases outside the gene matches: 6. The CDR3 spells CASSATTGTYEQYF. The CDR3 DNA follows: TGTGCCAGCAGCGCGACGACAGGGACCTACGAGCAGTACTTC.

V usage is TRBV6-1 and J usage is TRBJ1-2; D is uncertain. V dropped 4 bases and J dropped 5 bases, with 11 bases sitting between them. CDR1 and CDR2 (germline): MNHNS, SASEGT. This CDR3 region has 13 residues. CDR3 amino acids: CASSVSPEYGYTF. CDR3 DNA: TGTGCCAGCAGTGTTTCGCCAGAGTATGGCTACACCTTC.

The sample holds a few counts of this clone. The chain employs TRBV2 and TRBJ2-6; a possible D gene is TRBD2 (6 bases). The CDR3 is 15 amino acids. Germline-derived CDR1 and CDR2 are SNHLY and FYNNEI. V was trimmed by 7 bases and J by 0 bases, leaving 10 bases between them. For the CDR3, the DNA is TGTGCCAGCACTGGAGGGGACTCTGGGGCCAACGTCCTGACTTTC. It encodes CASTGGDSGANVLTF.

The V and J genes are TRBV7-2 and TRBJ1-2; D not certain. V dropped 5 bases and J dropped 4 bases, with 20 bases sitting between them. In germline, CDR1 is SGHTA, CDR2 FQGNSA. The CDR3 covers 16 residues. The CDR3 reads CASSPPFAIFTYGYTF. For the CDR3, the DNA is TGTGCCAGCAGCCCGCCCTTTGCCATCTTCACCTATGGCTACACCTTC.

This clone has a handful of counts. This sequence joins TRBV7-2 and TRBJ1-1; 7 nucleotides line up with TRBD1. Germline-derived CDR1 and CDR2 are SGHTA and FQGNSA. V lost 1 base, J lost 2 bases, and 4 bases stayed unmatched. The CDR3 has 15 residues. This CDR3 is CASSLVDRINTEAFF. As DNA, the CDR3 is TGTGCCAGCAGCTTAGTGGACAGGATAAACACTGAAGCTTTCTTT.

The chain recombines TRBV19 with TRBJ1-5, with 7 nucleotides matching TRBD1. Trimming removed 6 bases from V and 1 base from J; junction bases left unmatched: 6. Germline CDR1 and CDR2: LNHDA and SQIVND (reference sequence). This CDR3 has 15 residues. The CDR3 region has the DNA TGTGCCAGTAGCTCAGGGGGTCTCAGCAATCAGCCCCAGCATTTT. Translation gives CASSSGGLSNQPQHF.

This chain's CDR3 is CASKQGTGYTDTQYF. The CDR3 DNA follows: TGTGCCAGTAAACAGGGAACGGGGTACACAGATACGCAGTATTTT. The chain couples TRBV6-5 to TRBJ2-3, with D possibly TRBD1 on 6 matching bases. Germline values: CDR1 MNHEY, CDR2 SVGAGI. CDR3 length: 15 residues. The V and J ends lost 9 bases and 2 bases respectively, with 18 bases between them.

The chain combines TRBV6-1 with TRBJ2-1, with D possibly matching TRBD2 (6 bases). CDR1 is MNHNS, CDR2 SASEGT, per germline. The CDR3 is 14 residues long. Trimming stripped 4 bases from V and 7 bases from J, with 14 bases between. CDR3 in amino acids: CASSVGSRGNEQFF. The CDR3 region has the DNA TGTGCCAGCAGTGTGGGCAGCCGGGGGAATGAGCAGTTCTTC.

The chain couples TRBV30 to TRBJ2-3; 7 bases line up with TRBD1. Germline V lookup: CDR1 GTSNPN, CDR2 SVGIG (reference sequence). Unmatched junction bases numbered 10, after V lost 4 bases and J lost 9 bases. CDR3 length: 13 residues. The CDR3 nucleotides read TGTGCCTGGAATACCGGGACAGTCAACACGCAGTATTTT. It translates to CAWNTGTVNTQYF.

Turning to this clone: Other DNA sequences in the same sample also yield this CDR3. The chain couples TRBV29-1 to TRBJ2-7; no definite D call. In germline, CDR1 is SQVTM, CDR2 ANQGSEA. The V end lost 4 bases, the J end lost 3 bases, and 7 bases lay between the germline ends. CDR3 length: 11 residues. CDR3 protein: CSVVRGYEQYF. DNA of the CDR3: TGCAGCGTTGTAAGAGGCTACGAGCAGTACTTC.

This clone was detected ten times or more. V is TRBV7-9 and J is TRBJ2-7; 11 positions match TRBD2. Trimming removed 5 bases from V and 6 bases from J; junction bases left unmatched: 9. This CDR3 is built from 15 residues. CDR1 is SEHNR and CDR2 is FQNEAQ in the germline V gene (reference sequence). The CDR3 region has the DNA TGTGCCAGCAGCCTCGACGTACTAGCGGGGGCCGAGCAGTACTTC. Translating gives CASSLDVLAGAEQYF.

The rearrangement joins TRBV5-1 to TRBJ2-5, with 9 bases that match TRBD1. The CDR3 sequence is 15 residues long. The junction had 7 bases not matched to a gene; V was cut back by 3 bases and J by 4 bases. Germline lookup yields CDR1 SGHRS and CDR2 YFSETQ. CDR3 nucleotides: TGCGCCAGCAGCTCCGTCGGGGGACAGGGAGAGACCCAGTACTTC. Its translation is CASSSVGGQGETQYF.

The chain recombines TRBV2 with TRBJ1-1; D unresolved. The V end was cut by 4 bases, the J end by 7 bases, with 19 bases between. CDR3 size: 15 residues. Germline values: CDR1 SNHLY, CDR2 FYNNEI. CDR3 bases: TGTGCCAGCAGTGCACAGCTCCTACCGTATAGTGAAGCTTTCTTT. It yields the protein CASSAQLLPYSEAFF. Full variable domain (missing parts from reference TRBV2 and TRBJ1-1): EPEVTQTPSHQVTQMGQEVILRCVPISNHLYFYWYRQILGQKVEFLVSFYNNEISEKSEIFDDQFSVERPDGSNFTLKIRSTKLEDSAMYFCASSAQLLPYSEAFFGQGTRLTVV.

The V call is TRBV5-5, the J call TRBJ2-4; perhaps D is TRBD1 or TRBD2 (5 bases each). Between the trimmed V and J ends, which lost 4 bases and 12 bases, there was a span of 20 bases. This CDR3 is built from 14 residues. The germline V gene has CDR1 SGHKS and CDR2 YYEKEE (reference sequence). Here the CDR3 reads CASSLSGRPVDQYF. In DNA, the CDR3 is TGTGCCAGCAGCCTTTCGGGACGGCCAGTCGATCAGTACTTC.

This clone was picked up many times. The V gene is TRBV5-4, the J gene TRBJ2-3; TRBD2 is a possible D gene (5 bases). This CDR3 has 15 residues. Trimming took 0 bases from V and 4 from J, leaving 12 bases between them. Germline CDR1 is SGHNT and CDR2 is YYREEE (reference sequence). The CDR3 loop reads CASSLGTSISDTQYF. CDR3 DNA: TGTGCCAGCAGCTTGGGAACTAGTATTTCAGATACGCAGTATTTT.